This T cell receptor beta chain was sequenced during a study of blood T cells in healthy people across ages (dated by TCRdb to between 2015 and 2017). With regard to the full study: In model experiments, template switching captured roughly one uniquely barcoded TCR beta cDNA molecule for every two T cells. The study measured age-related changes in TCR beta repertoire diversity using deep sequencing normalized with unique cDNA molecular identifiers. The donors were divided into four age groups: young (average approximately 16 years), middle-aged (roughly 42), aged (roughly 60) and long-lived (more than 75). Donors of different ages were randomly distributed across sequencing lanes to avoid experimental bias. Using the same blood draw, the study looked at two additional independent replicas of 1 million unique cDNA reads for two donors, one aged 18 to 30 and the other aged 80 or older. Broad study findings and their caveats: Compared with the aged group, more naive CD4+ T cells, fewer expanded clones and increased TCR diversity were shown by the long-lived group, suggesting age selection. Total diversity estimates from one million sequenced T cells were considered lower bounds and underestimates. As age increased, observed TCR beta diversity per million T cells dropped in a roughly linear way, and a significant reduction was already evident by age around 41. The percentage of naive T cells measured by flow cytometry correlated strongly with observed TCR beta diversity. Bulk unsorted PBMC profiling prevented conclusive comparison of naive and antigen-experienced compartments. The CMV infection status of donors was not known, potentially confounding age-related changes in expanded clonotypes.

Library preparation employed 5' RACE. The sequencer was an Illumina HiSeq 2500. The second PCR ran for about 6 to 11 cycles and used a J-beta primer mix along with a sample-barcoded 5' primer. Each TCR beta cDNA molecule received a unique molecular identifier from a template-switch 5' adaptor carrying 12 random nucleotides. Each sample yielded at least 3 million CDR3-containing paired-end reads. First-strand cDNA was synthesized from all RNA with the Mint cDNA synthesis kit, primed by a TRBC-specific oligonucleotide. Following uracil-DNA glycosylase treatment, a first 18-cycle PCR with universal primers M1SS and BC2_uni_R was performed on all cDNA. Per the original workflow: For normalization, 1 million high-quality reads were randomly selected from each sample, with every read carrying a distinct molecular identifier. Reads sharing molecular identifiers were discarded rather than binned into consensus sequences. MiTCR, run with a Q25 quality threshold and the strictest error-elimination algorithm, handled CDR3 identification, clonotype clustering and error correction. Lower-bound total TCR beta diversity was estimated with a nonparametric unseen species model using Euler transformation. The raw public data were reprocessed by TCRdb itself: fastp quality trimming at Q25, MiXCR clonotype calling, in-frame beta chains only. When rows share a CDR3 protein, they turn into one entry using the most common DNA and genes. The V and J calls were determined by TCRdb, not by the authors. In all, the sample holds roughly 2 million distinct CDR3 sequences, and around half of those were seen once. The ten most abundant clones make up 2% to 2.5% of the sample.

Including the terminal cysteine and phenylalanine, the CDR3 comprises 13 residues. Only the CDR3 DNA is retained, 39 bases long and in frame from the first base. Deletion took 5 bases off V and 8 bases off J, with a span of 15 bases between the germline ends. The germline V gene (reference sequence) specifies MNHEY as CDR1 and SMNVEV as CDR2. Donors were around 37 systemically healthy Caucasian individuals from Russia aged roughly 6 to 90 years. Approximately 10 milliliters of peripheral blood were collected from each donor into EDTA-treated Vacutainer tubes. PBMCs were isolated by Ficoll-Paque density-gradient centrifugation, with at least 6 million obtained per sample. Trizol reagent was used to extract total RNA from the PBMCs, yielding at least 5.5 micrograms per sample. For every donor, an aliquot of PBMCs went through flow cytometry to measure the percentages of naive CD45RAhigh/CD27high T cells.

As to this clonotype: What antigen it recognizes has not been identified. Per-base qualities were not stored, and no clone one base away is much larger.

The receptor comes from a woman in her 40s in good health. The chain links TRBV27 with TRBJ1-2; no D gene can be assigned with confidence. Specimen: blood. The CDR3 protein: CASSQSGGEGYTF. The nucleotides read TGTGCCAGCAGTCAATCGGGCGGAGAAGGCTACACCTTC.